A single T cell receptor beta chain is shown here with its context. CDR3 length: 13 amino acids. CDR1 MGHRA and CDR2 YSYEKL come from the germline V gene. V was pared by 4 bases and J by 7 bases, with 14 bases between. The sample comes from a study of blood T cell repertoires in COVID-19. On the study more broadly: Some COVID-19 samples were acute and others convalescent; all came from the United States, Italy and Spain. PBMCs, B-cell-depleted T cells, or T cells provided the cDNA or gDNA that made up the material.

As originally analysed: How many nucleated cells were present was estimated from reference gene primer amplification. Only in-frame clones appear in the TCRdb table, and some are missing; sequencing was by immunoSEQ multiplex PCR. The V and J calls and the clone size are those of that table, but D and trimming were determined from the DNA. The sample records approximately 300,000 clones, around 90% being singletons. Sequenced input: peripheral blood. The TCR sequence derives from a man younger than 35 with active or convalescent COVID-19. The V and J genes are TRBV4-1 and TRBJ2-7; no reliable D call. The CDR3: CASSPSGPAEQYF. The CDR3 DNA sequence: TGCGCCAGCAGCCCATCTGGGCCCGCGGAGCAGTACTTC.